The 6 T cell receptor beta chains in this list originate from one sample, sequenced in a study of blood T cell repertoires in COVID-19. The assay was immunoSEQ multiplex PCR, and TCRdb's table has in-frame clones only and misses some. The sample holds about 61,000 clones, around 73% seen once. Sequenced sample: peripheral blood. The receptor source for this set is a man older than 75 with active or convalescent COVID-19.

The chain has TRBV3-1 (or the pseudogene TRBV3-2) and TRBJ1-5; TRBD1 might be the D (5 bases). The CDR3 is 15 amino acids. Trimming cost V 2 bases and J 6 bases, with 14 bases left between them. Germline V gene sequence: CDR1 LGHDT, CDR2 YNNKEL (reference sequence). This CDR3 reads CASSQQGLAGQPQHF. CDR3 coding DNA: TGTGCCAGCAGCCAACAGGGCCTGGCTGGTCAGCCCCAGCATTTT.

The chain has TRBV2 and TRBJ1-1; maybe TRBD1 (5 bases). The CDR3 sequence is 15 residues long. V was cut by 0 bases and J by 0 bases, with 8 bases left in between. The germline CDR1 and CDR2 sequences are SNHLY and FYNNEI. The CDR3 is CASSEARQLNTEAFF. In nucleotides, the CDR3 is TGTGCCAGCAGTGAAGCGCGACAGTTGAACACTGAAGCTTTCTTT.

V and J are TRBV3-1 (or the pseudogene TRBV3-2) and TRBJ2-1; the match to TRBD1 covers 8 bases. CDR3 size: 21 residues. The junction had 24 bases not matched to a gene; V was cut back by 7 bases and J by 1 base. Germline CDR1 LGHDT, CDR2 YNNKEL (reference sequence). The CDR3 protein is CASTTQGTGGCNPLSYNEQFF. The CDR3 DNA reads TGTGCCAGCACGACCCAGGGGACAGGTGGGTGCAATCCCCTTTCCTACAATGAGCAGTTCTTC.

The chain combines TRBV5-6 with TRBJ1-2; 9 positions agree with TRBD1. The germline gives CDR1 SGHDT, CDR2 YYEEEE. The CDR3 spans 15 residues. The junction had 7 bases not matched to a gene; V was cut back by 0 bases and J by 7 bases. The CDR3 DNA reads as TGTGCCAGCAGCTTGGGGGTACAGGGGGCAGGTGGCTACACCTTC. Translation gives CASSLGVQGAGGYTF.

The J gene is TRBJ2-7, the V gene TRBV7-2; 8 bases fit TRBD2. Trimming cost V 5 bases and J 7 bases; bases outside gene matches: 10. Germline V gene lookup returns CDR1 SGHTA and CDR2 FQGNSA. The CDR3 totals 14 residues. DNA for the CDR3: TGTGCCAGCAGCCGCCGGCGGGAGGCTGGGGAGCAGTACTTC. Protein sequence: CASSRRREAGEQYF.

This sequence joins TRBV18 and TRBJ2-5; 13 bases agree with TRBD2. CDR1 and CDR2 (germline): KGHSH, LQKENI. With 7 bases clipped from V and 2 bases from J, the junction kept 10 bases outside the gene matches. The CDR3 has 17 residues. In DNA form, the CDR3 reads TGTGCCAGCTGCATGGGACTAGCGGGGAAAGAGCAAGAGACCCAGTACTTC. Protein sequence: CASCMGLAGKEQETQYF.